The rows below give T cell receptor beta chains drawn from one sample of a study of early T cells in non-severe SARS-CoV-2 infection. MiXCR, run by TCRdb on the 5' RACE reads, gives a single entry per CDR3 protein. The table has roughly 28,000 distinct CDR3 sequences, around 4% seen once. The material sequenced was whole blood. The receptor source for this set is an adult who was a healthcare worker with PCR-confirmed SARS-CoV-2 infection or an uninfected control (not recorded which). The CDR3 runs from the conserved cysteine through the conserved F or W. A D gene is named only where the DNA matches it firmly. Clone size is shown for a subset of rows, as once, few, many or a class of expanded clone.

d_gene	abundance	v_gene	j_gene	CDR3nt	CDR3aa
.	many	TRBV6-1	TRBJ2-2	TGTGCCAGCAGTAGATCCGGGGAGCTGTTTTTT	CASSRSGELFF
TRBD2	few	TRBV5-1	TRBJ2-1	TGCGCCAGCCTCAGGGATGCCACTAGCGGGTTTTACAATGAGCAGTTCTTC	CASLRDATSGFYNEQFF
TRBD2	many	TRBV11-2	TRBJ2-7	TGTGCCAGCCTCGCGGCGGGAGGGCCCTACGAGCAGTACTTC	CASLAAGGPYEQYF
.	medium-sized	TRBV5-1	TRBJ2-5	TGCGCCAGCAGCCGGGAAGTTCAAGAGACCCAGTACTTC	CASSREVQETQYF
.	few	TRBV5-6	TRBJ1-2	TGTGCCAGCAGCTTGGGGCAGAACTATGGCTACACCTTC	CASSLGQNYGYTF
.	few	TRBV3-1	TRBJ1-4	TGTGCCAGCCGGGATAACACTAATGAAAAACTGTTTTTT	CASRDNTNEKLFF
.	many	TRBV9	TRBJ1-5	TGTGCCAGCAGCGTAGGGAGCAATCAGCCCCAGCATTTT	CASSVGSNQPQHF
.	.	TRBV4-1	TRBJ2-7	TGCGCCAGCAGCCAACGAGGCCTACTGGGAGAGCAGTACTTC	CASSQRGLLGEQYF
.	.	TRBV20-1	TRBJ2-3	TGCAGTGCTAGATCAGGGTGGCCCTACTCAGATACGCAGTATTTT	CSARSGWPYSDTQYF
TRBD2	.	TRBV6-6	TRBJ2-1	TGTGCCAGCCTGAGGACTAGCGGAAACAATGAGCAGTTCTTC	CASLRTSGNNEQFF
.	many	TRBV28	TRBJ1-3	TGTGCCAGCAGTTGGGACATCTCTGGAAACACCATATATTTT	CASSWDISGNTIYF
TRBD2	.	TRBV3-1	TRBJ2-7	TGTGCCACAGCCAATAGCGGGGGGACTTACGAGCAGTACTTC	CATANSGGTYEQYF
.	many	TRBV3-1	TRBJ2-2	TGTGCCAGCAGCCAAGGTTGGGACACCGGGGAGCTGTTTTTT	CASSQGWDTGELFF
.	.	TRBV11-2	TRBJ2-3	TGTGCCAGCAGCTTTCAACTGGGAGCAGATACGCAGTATTTT	CASSFQLGADTQYF
TRBD1	many	TRBV5-6	TRBJ2-4	TGTGCCAGCAGCTTGGAGGGACAGGTGTATACACTAGCCAAAAACATTCAGTACTTC	CASSLEGQVYTLAKNIQYF
TRBD1	many	TRBV5-1	TRBJ2-7	TGCGCCAGCAGCCGGGGGGACAGGGCCTACGAGCAGTACTTC	CASSRGDRAYEQYF
.	many	TRBV13	TRBJ2-2	TGTGCCAGCAGCCCTGAGTCTGGCGGGGAGCTGTTTTTT	CASSPESGGELFF
.	.	TRBV7-9	TRBJ2-1	TGTGCCAGCTCGGTAGCGGTGGCGGACAATGAGCAGTTCTTC	CASSVAVADNEQFF
TRBD1	few	TRBV13	TRBJ2-7	TGTGCCAGCAGCTTAGGTACAGGGGCACAAACCTACGAGCAGTACTTC	CASSLGTGAQTYEQYF
.	.	TRBV20-1	TRBJ2-7	TGCAGTGCTAGTGGCGACACGGGGATCTACGAGCAGTACTTC	CSASGDTGIYEQYF
TRBD2	many	TRBV6-4	TRBJ2-1	TGTGCCAGCAGTGACTCAGCGGGGGGGTACAATGAGCAGTTCTTC	CASSDSAGGYNEQFF
TRBD2	many	TRBV24-1	TRBJ2-1	TGTGCCACCAGTGGGGGGACTAGCGGGAGTAATGAGCAGTTCTTC	CATSGGTSGSNEQFF
.	medium-sized	TRBV20-1	TRBJ2-7	TGCAGTGCTAGTCGGTGGCAGGGCGCATCCGAGCAGTACTTC	CSASRWQGASEQYF
.	.	TRBV11-2	TRBJ2-7	TGTGCCAGCACCCGAACCGCGGGGCTCCAGTACTTC	CASTRTAGLQYF
.	many	TRBV30	TRBJ1-1	TGTGCCTGGAGTGGTGAGGGCCGGAGGGTGAACACTGAAGCTTTCTTT	CAWSGEGRRVNTEAFF
TRBD2	many	TRBV20-1	TRBJ2-3	TGCAGTGCTAGTATCCTGAGCGGGGGGACAGATACGCAGTATTTT	CSASILSGGTDTQYF
TRBD2	many	TRBV2	TRBJ2-3	TGTGCCAGCAGTGAACGGCTAGCGGGAGGAGTGAATACGCAGTATTTT	CASSERLAGGVNTQYF
TRBD1	.	TRBV18	TRBJ1-3	TGTGCCAGCTCCCAACCGGGACAGGGGGATGGAAACACCATATATTTT	CASSQPGQGDGNTIYF
.	many	TRBV6-2/TRBV6-3	TRBJ2-1	TGTGCCAGCAGGGATTGGGGGGTACGGGATGAGCAGTTCTTC	CASRDWGVRDEQFF
.	many	TRBV2	TRBJ2-7	TGTGCCAGCAGGATAGCGACTCGGGGAGGAGAGCAGTACTTC	CASRIATRGGEQYF
TRBD1	many	TRBV7-8	TRBJ1-5	TGTGCCAGCAGCCCCTCTTCCAGGACAGGGAGATTGCAGCCCCAGCATTTT	CASSPSSRTGRLQPQHF
.	many	TRBV5-1	TRBJ2-1	TGCGCCAGCAGCTTGGGACCGGGTGGTCACAATGAGCAGTTCTTC	CASSLGPGGHNEQFF